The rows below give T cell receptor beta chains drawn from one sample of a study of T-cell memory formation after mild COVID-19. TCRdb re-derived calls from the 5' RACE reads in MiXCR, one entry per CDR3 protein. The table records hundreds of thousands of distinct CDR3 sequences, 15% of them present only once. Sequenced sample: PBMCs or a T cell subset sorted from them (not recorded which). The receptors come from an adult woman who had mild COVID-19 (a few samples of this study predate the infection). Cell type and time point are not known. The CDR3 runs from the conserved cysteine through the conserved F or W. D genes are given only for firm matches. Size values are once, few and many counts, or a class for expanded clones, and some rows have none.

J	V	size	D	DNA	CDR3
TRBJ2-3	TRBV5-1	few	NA	TGCGCCAGCAGCTTGGCTTGGGGAAGGAGGGCAGATACGCAGTATTTT	CASSLAWGRRADTQYF
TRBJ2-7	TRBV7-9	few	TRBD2	TGTGCCAGCAGCTTAGTGGCTAGCGGGGGGAAGTACGAGCAGTACTTC	CASSLVASGGKYEQYF
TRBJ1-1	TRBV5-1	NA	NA	TGCGCCAGCAGCTTAGAACCGGCAACTGAAGCTTTCTTT	CASSLEPATEAFF
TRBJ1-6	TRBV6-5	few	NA	TGTGCCAGCAGTTACAGTCCCGGTTCGAATTCACCCCTCCACTTT	CASSYSPGSNSPLHF
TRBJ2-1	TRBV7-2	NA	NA	TGTGCCAGCAGCTTTGGACACTCAACCTACAATGAGCAGTTCTTC	CASSFGHSTYNEQFF
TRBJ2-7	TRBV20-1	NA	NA	TGCAGTGCACGGCCTAGCGCGTTCCCCGAGCAGTACTTC	CSARPSAFPEQYF
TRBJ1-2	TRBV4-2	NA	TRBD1	TGTGCCAGCAGTCGGGGACAGGGGGTCTATGGCTACACCTTC	CASSRGQGVYGYTF
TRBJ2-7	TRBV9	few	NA	TGTGCCAGCAGCCACGACCACGGTGCCTACGAGCAGTACTTC	CASSHDHGAYEQYF
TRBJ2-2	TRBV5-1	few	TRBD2	TGCGCCAGCAGCCCGGGACTAGCGGGAGTTTCTGGGGAGCTGTTTTTT	CASSPGLAGVSGELFF
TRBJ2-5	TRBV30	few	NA	TGTGCCTGGACTCAGGGGAGGGCACGAGAGACCCAGTACTTC	CAWTQGRARETQYF
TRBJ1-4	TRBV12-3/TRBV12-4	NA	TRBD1	TGTGCCAGCAGTCCAGGGGGCGCGGGGCAGAATGAAAAACTGTTTTTT	CASSPGGAGQNEKLFF
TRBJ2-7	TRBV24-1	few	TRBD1	TGTGCCACCAGTGACAACGCCGGGACAGGAACCTACGAGCAGTACTTC	CATSDNAGTGTYEQYF
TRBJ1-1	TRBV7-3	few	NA	TGTGCCAGCAGCACGGACGGGAACACTGAAGCTTTCTTT	CASSTDGNTEAFF
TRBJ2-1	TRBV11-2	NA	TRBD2	TGTGCCAGCAGCTTACGAGCGGGGGGCCCCTGGTATGAGCAGTTCTTC	CASSLRAGGPWYEQFF
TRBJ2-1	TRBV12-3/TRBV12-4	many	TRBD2	TGTGCCACGCGGGACGGCGGGGGGGCTAGTGAGCAGTTCTTC	CATRDGGGASEQFF
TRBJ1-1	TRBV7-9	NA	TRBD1	TGTGCCAGCAGCCCGAGACAGGGGAGAGGCACTGAAGCTTTCTTT	CASSPRQGRGTEAFF
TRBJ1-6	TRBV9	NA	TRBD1	TGTGCCAGCAGCGTGTCAGGGGGCTCACCCCTCCACTTT	CASSVSGGSPLHF
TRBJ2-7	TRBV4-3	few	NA	TGCGCCAGCAGCCAAGATTTGGCGATCGAGTACGAGCAGTACTTC	CASSQDLAIEYEQYF
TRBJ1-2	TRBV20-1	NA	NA	TGCAGTGCTTTTGGGTACTATGGCTACACCTTC	CSAFGYYGYTF
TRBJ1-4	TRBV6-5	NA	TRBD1	TGTGCCAGCAGACCAACCGGGACAGGGAATGAAAAACTGTTTTTT	CASRPTGTGNEKLFF
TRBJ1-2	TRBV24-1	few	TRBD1	TGTGCCACCAGTGCCAAGACAGGGGGCGGACTCGATGGCTACACCTTC	CATSAKTGGGLDGYTF
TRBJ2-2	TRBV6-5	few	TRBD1	TGTGCCAGCAGTTACTCGCCGGGACAGGGGAACACCGGGGAGCTGTTTTTT	CASSYSPGQGNTGELFF
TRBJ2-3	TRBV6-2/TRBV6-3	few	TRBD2	TGTGCCAGCAGGAAAGTGGCGGGAGAGGGAGATACGCAGTATTTT	CASRKVAGEGDTQYF
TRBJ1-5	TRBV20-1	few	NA	TGCAGTGCTCCGAGCCGATCGAGCAATCAGCCCCAGCATTTT	CSAPSRSSNQPQHF
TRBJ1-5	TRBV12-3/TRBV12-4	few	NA	TGTGCCAGCAGTTGGGGGAATCAGCCCCAGCATTTT	CASSWGNQPQHF
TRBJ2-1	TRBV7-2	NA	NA	TGTGCCAGCAGCTTGGCGCATCATGAGCAGTTCTTC	CASSLAHHEQFF
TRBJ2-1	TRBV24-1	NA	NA	TGTGCCACTTTGATCGAAGATGAGCAGTTCTTC	CATLIEDEQFF
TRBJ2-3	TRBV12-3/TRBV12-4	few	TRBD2	TGTGCCAGCAGGGCCGGGACTAGCGTCGGGACGCAGTATTTT	CASRAGTSVGTQYF
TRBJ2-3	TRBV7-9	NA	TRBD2	TGTGCCAGCAGCTCCGGACTAGCGGGAGTTGGAGATACGCAGTATTTT	CASSSGLAGVGDTQYF
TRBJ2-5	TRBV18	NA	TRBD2	TGTGCCAGCTCACCAGGGAGGGAGGCAGAGACCCAGTACTTC	CASSPGREAETQYF
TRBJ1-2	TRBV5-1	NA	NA	TGCGCCAGCAGCTTGACAGAAAACTATGGCTACACCTTC	CASSLTENYGYTF
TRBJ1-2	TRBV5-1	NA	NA	TGCGCCAGCAGGGACGGATCTAACTATGGCTACACCTTC	CASRDGSNYGYTF
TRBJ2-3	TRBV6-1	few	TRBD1	TGTGCCAGCAGCCTCGACAGGGGTGCAGATACGCAGTATTTT	CASSLDRGADTQYF
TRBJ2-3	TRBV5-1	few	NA	TGCGCCAGCAGCCCAGGGCCGGGGGCAGATACGCAGTATTTT	CASSPGPGADTQYF
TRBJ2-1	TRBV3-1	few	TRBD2	TGTGCCAGCAGCCAATCTCCCGGGGGGGCGAGGTACAATGAGCAGTTCTTC	CASSQSPGGARYNEQFF
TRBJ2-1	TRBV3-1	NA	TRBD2	TGTGCCAGCAGCCAAGAGGTTCTAGCGGGAGAGGACGAGCAGTTCTTC	CASSQEVLAGEDEQFF
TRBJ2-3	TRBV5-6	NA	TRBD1	TGTGCCAGCAGCGCCCGGGACAGGGGTACAGATACGCAGTATTTT	CASSARDRGTDTQYF
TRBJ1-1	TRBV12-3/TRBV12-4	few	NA	TGTGCCAGCAGCGCCGTCTTGGGGGCTGAGGACACTGAAGCTTTCTTT	CASSAVLGAEDTEAFF
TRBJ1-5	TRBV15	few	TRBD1	TGTGCCACCAGCAGAAACAGGGGGTCGGACAATCAGCCCCAGCATTTT	CATSRNRGSDNQPQHF
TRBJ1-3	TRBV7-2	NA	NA	TGTGCCAGCAGCTCCTTCGGGCAAGACACCATATATTTT	CASSSFGQDTIYF
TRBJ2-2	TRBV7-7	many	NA	TGTGCCAGCAGCTTAGATACTAAAACCGGGGAGCTGTTTTTT	CASSLDTKTGELFF
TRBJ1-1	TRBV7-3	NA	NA	TGTGCCACGGGGGTGACAGGGAACACTGAAGCTTTCTTT	CATGVTGNTEAFF
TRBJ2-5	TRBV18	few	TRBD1	TGTGCCAGCTCACCGTGGACAGGGGAAGAGACCCAGTACTTC	CASSPWTGEETQYF
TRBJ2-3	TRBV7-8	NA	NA	TGTGCCAGCAGCTTAAATCGGGGGGCCACAGATACGCAGTATTTT	CASSLNRGATDTQYF
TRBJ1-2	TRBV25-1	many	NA	TGTGCCAGCAGTTTCCCGCTCTTCGTTATTGGCTACACCTTC	CASSFPLFVIGYTF
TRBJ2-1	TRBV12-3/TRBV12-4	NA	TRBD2	TGTGCCAGCAGTCGGACTAGCACGGGTCGTAATGAGCAGTTCTTC	CASSRTSTGRNEQFF
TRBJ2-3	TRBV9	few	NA	TGTGCCAGCAGCGTAGGAGGTGCATCCAGCACAGATACGCAGTATTTT	CASSVGGASSTDTQYF
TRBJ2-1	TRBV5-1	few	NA	TGCGCCAGCAGCCCCCGCCCCGTCGGGTCTGGTGAGCAGTTCTTC	CASSPRPVGSGEQFF
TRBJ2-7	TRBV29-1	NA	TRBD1	TGCAGCGTGGGGACAGGGAGGTCAGGCGAGCAGTACTTC	CSVGTGRSGEQYF